Listed below are T cell receptor beta chains from one sample, sequenced in a study of shared clonotypes between healthy human individuals. Generated by immunoSEQ multiplex PCR, the TCRdb table keeps only in-frame clones and is missing some. This table has approximately 400,000 clones, roughly 96% appearing once. The sample consisted of memory CD8+ T cells sorted from blood. The receptor set was obtained from a man younger than 45 in good health. The CDR3 runs from the conserved cysteine through the conserved F or W. D genes are given only for firm matches. Clone size appears in some rows only: once, few, many, or a class for an expanded clone.

J,V,length,size,D,DNA,CDR3
TRBJ1-4,TRBV19,14,once,.,TGTGCCAGTAGTATACAGGGAACTAATGAAAAACTGTTTTTT,CASSIQGTNEKLFF
TRBJ2-3,TRBV10-3,17,.,TRBD2,TGTGCCATCAGTGAGACTAGCGGGAGTTCGGGCACAGATACGCAGTATTTT,CAISETSGSSGTDTQYF
TRBJ2-5,TRBV5-6,15,.,.,TGTGCCAGCAGCTTGCGAGGTCCTCCCCAAGAGACCCAGTACTTC,CASSLRGPPQETQYF
TRBJ1-4,TRBV28,13,.,.,TGTGCCAGCAGCGGGAGCCTTGGGGAAAAACTGTTTTTT,CASSGSLGEKLFF
TRBJ1-1,TRBV5-1,14,few,TRBD1,TGCGCCAGCAGCCCAAGGACAGGAAACACTGAAGCTTTCTTT,CASSPRTGNTEAFF
TRBJ2-4,TRBV6-5,13,once,.,TGTGCCAGCGGGGACTACAGGGGGGGCATTCAGTACTTC,CASGDYRGGIQYF
TRBJ2-7,TRBV28,14,once,.,TGTGCCAGCAGTTTGAGCGATGATTCCTACGAGCAGTACTTC,CASSLSDDSYEQYF
TRBJ2-5,TRBV13,11,.,.,TGTGCCAGCAGTCGGGACGGTGCAAAGTACTTC,CASSRDGAKYF
TRBJ2-7,TRBV7-2,13,.,TRBD2,TGTGCCAGCAGCTTTGGGCTAGCGGCCGAGCAGTACTTC,CASSFGLAAEQYF
TRBJ1-3,TRBV28,18,.,TRBD1,TGTGCCAGCAGTTTAAGGTTTGGCGGGACAGGGATAGGAAACACCATATATTTT,CASSLRFGGTGIGNTIYF
TRBJ2-4,TRBV14,16,.,TRBD2,TGTGCCAGCAGCCAGGGACTAGCGGGAGCCAAAAACATTCAGTACTTC,CASSQGLAGAKNIQYF
TRBJ2-5,TRBV4-2,15,.,TRBD2,TGTGCCAGCGGAATGACTAGCGGGAGTTCAGAGACCCAGTACTTC,CASGMTSGSSETQYF